The following is a TCR beta chain sequence with its context. Method: immunoSEQ multiplex PCR; TCRdb's copy keeps in-frame clones and lacks some. The sample consists of 90,000 to 120,000 clones, roughly 87% of them appearing once. This sample is part of a study of T cell responses to AZD1222 COVID-19 vaccine. With 3 bases removed from V and 6 bases from J, the gap between germline ends came to 18 bases. The germline gives CDR1 SGHDT, CDR2 YYEEEE. The CDR3 covers 15 residues. Sequencing was performed on peripheral blood, taken 28 days after the second AZD1222 dose. The chain combines TRBV5-6 with TRBJ1-1; perhaps TRBD1 as D (6 bases). This sequence originates from an adult who received the AZD1222 COVID-19 vaccine. Written as DNA, the CDR3 is TGTGCCAGCAGCTCACCAGGGGACCCGTCCCCTGAAGCTTTCTTT. Its protein is CASSSPGDPSPEAFF.